The clone carrying this T cell receptor beta chain was found a few times. The data are from a study of blood T cell repertoires in COVID-19. CDR3 length: 17 amino acids. CDR1 is MDHEN, CDR2 SYDVKM, per germline. The V end was cut by 6 bases, the J end by 0 bases, with 15 bases between. Within the 2 weeks before study entry, each person in the exposed group met a COVID-19 case. As processed by the authors: The assay estimated nucleated cells by amplifying reference gene primers. The assay was immunoSEQ multiplex PCR, and TCRdb's table has in-frame clones only and misses some. From that table come the V and J calls and clone size; the DNA was used to work out D and trimming. The data show about 150,000 clones, with around 80% seen just once and around 5% held by the top ten.

Specimen: PBMCs or T cells enriched from blood (not recorded which). The chain has TRBV28 and TRBJ2-6, with D possibly TRBD2 on 7 matching bases. The sequence derives from a man in his 70s who had been exposed to COVID-19. The CDR3 nucleotides are TGTGCCAGCAGAATGGGGGGGGCACCCTCTGGGGCCAACGTCCTGACTTTC. It codes for CASRMGGAPSGANVLTF.